A selection of T cell receptor beta chains follows, all from one sample in a study of T cell responses to AZD1222 COVID-19 vaccine. The repertoire was sequenced with immunoSEQ multiplex PCR; TCRdb's copy has only in-frame clones and lacks some. The sample yields about 76,000 clones, more than 90% seen once. This specimen consisted of peripheral blood, obtained on day 0 of AZD1222 vaccination. Source of these receptors: an adult in good health. Each CDR3 is given with its conserved first and last residue. A D gene is named only where the DNA matches it firmly. Some rows have no size entry. The others give once, few or many, or a class for an expanded clone.

J gene: TRBJ2-1; clone size: -; V gene: TRBV7-3; D gene: TRBD2; CDR3 protein: CASSFLAGVGDWNEQFF; CDR3 DNA: TGTGCCAGCAGCTTTCTAGCGGGAGTTGGGGATTGGAATGAGCAGTTCTTC
J gene: TRBJ2-1; clone size: -; V gene: TRBV6-6; D gene: -; CDR3 protein: CASSYIGHGYNEQFF; CDR3 DNA: TGTGCCAGCAGTTACATCGGTCACGGCTACAATGAGCAGTTCTTC
J gene: TRBJ1-1; clone size: -; V gene: TRBV11-3; D gene: -; CDR3 protein: CASSLDPYRTDEAFF; CDR3 DNA: TGTGCCAGCAGCTTAGACCCCTACCGGACAGATGAAGCTTTCTTT
J gene: TRBJ2-3; clone size: -; V gene: TRBV19; D gene: -; CDR3 protein: CASSRLTDTQYF; CDR3 DNA: TGTGCCAGTAGTAGGCTCACAGATACGCAGTATTTT
J gene: TRBJ2-2; clone size: -; V gene: TRBV9; D gene: -; CDR3 protein: CASSLASGELFF; CDR3 DNA: TGTGCCAGCAGCCTAGCGTCCGGGGAGCTGTTTTTT
J gene: TRBJ1-2; clone size: -; V gene: TRBV10-1; D gene: -; CDR3 protein: CASSEYKGDGYTF; CDR3 DNA: TGCGCCAGCAGTGAGTACAAAGGGGACGGCTACACCTTC
J gene: TRBJ1-2; clone size: -; V gene: TRBV7-9; D gene: -; CDR3 protein: CASSLIRLNPYGYTF; CDR3 DNA: TGTGCCAGCAGCTTAATTCGGTTGAATCCTTATGGCTACACCTTC
J gene: TRBJ1-1; clone size: -; V gene: TRBV6-5; D gene: -; CDR3 protein: CASILRTTEAFF; CDR3 DNA: TGTGCCAGCATACTACGGACCACTGAAGCTTTCTTT
J gene: TRBJ1-1; clone size: -; V gene: TRBV5-5; D gene: -; CDR3 protein: CASSLMRNTEAFF; CDR3 DNA: TGTGCCAGCAGCTTGATGAGGAACACTGAAGCTTTCTTT
J gene: TRBJ1-5; clone size: few; V gene: TRBV4-1; D gene: -; CDR3 protein: CASSHQNSNQPQHF; CDR3 DNA: TGCGCCAGCAGCCACCAAAATAGCAATCAGCCCCAGCATTTT
J gene: TRBJ2-7; clone size: -; V gene: TRBV11-1; D gene: TRBD2; CDR3 protein: CASSQTSGRAYEQYF; CDR3 DNA: TGTGCCAGCAGCCAAACTAGCGGGAGGGCTTACGAGCAGTACTTC
J gene: TRBJ2-1; clone size: -; V gene: TRBV24-1; D gene: TRBD1; CDR3 protein: CATSDLRGQVGNEQFF; CDR3 DNA: TGTGCCACCAGTGATCTACGCGGACAGGTGGGGAATGAGCAGTTCTTC